This entry describes one T cell receptor (beta chain). Its antigen is not known. Germline CDR1 SGHVS, CDR2 FQNEAQ. Trimming removed 1 base from V and 13 bases from J; junction bases left unmatched: 16. This CDR3 has 16 residues. Only patients with CD8+CD57+ cell expansion on flow cytometry were chosen for sequencing. TCR beta VDJ combinations and CDR3 sequences were profiled from genomic DNA. MiXCR, applied by TCRdb to the reads, yields one record per CDR3 protein. The sample has 200,000 to 300,000 distinct CDR3 sequences, approximately 79% seen once; the top ten hold about 41%. This entry comes from a study of CD8+CD57+ T cells in acquired aplastic anemia. Whole-study findings and limits: Overlapping CD8+ CDR3 repertoires of patients and controls contained nearly 30 shared sequences.

The chain combines TRBV7-8 with TRBJ2-1, with 7 bases fitting TRBD2. The source material was sorted CD4+, CD8+, or CD8+CD57+ T cells (not recorded which) from PBMCs. The source is a human donor with aplastic anemia. The CDR3 DNA sequence: TGTGCCAGCAGCTTAGAACTAAGCGGGAACAGTGAAGCTCAGTTCTTC. As protein: CASSLELSGNSEAQFF.